This T cell receptor (beta chain) was captured by sequencing in a study of regulatory T cells in long-lasting Graves disease. This clonotype was found many times. Time point of the sample: newly diagnosed GD, antithyroid drugs for less than 3 months. RNA isolated from PBMCs was used to make the TCR library. This CDR3 has 16 residues. Germline CDR1 LGHDT, CDR2 YNNKEL (reference sequence). Trimming left V 1 base short and J 0 bases short, with 11 bases between. With iRepertoire HTBI primers and Arm-PCR of CDR3 regions, TCR beta libraries were built. TCRdb re-called the multiplex PCR reads with MiXCR, one entry per CDR3 protein. The profile shows about 440,000 distinct CDR3 sequences, 15% to 20% of them singletons. The same specimen was also included in a second study, on T cells in Graves' hyperthyroidism and ophthalmopathy.

The TCR was taken from a woman between 18 and 29 years old with Graves disease. The chain carries TRBV3-1 and TRBJ2-3, with D possibly being TRBD2 (6 bases). The starting material was peripheral blood mononuclear cells (PBMCs), obtained at new diagnosis, from a patient treated with antithyroid drugs. CDR3 region: CASSQVRDLSTDTQYF. The CDR3 DNA is TGTGCCAGCAGCCAAGTGCGGGATCTAAGCACAGATACGCAGTATTTT.